The sequence of this T cell receptor (beta chain) was determined in a study of T cells in Graves' hyperthyroidism and ophthalmopathy (dated by TCRdb to the late 2010s). A note on the overall study: Peripheral blood was collected at initial diagnosis, before any treatment. The approximately 100 discovery patients were divided at random into training and test sets in a 7:3 ratio. The paper reports TCR Vbeta CDR3 sequencing of approximately 140 peripheral blood samples: 43 ophthalmopathy, about 75 hyperthyroidism and 17 progressor patients. To identify distinguishing TCR V-J signatures, a discovery cohort of 100 patients was used, comprising 43 with Graves' ophthalmopathy and about 59 with stable Graves' hyperthyroidism. An independent validation cohort of under 20 hyperthyroidism patients and 15 or so patients who later progressed to ophthalmopathy tested prospective prediction of ophthalmopathy. Once sampling was done, hyperthyroidism patients were given methimazole at a starting dose of 30 mg daily, whereas ophthalmopathy patients were given high-dose intravenous methylprednisolone. The study also compared thyroid tissue and blood T-cell repertoires from several Graves' hyperthyroidism patients. Results the study describes overall, beyond this receptor: Ophthalmopathy was separated from stable hyperthyroidism by a 13 V-J signature model, with over 85% sensitivity and 81% to 83% specificity obtained in cross-validation and 80%/75% obtained in testing. In validation, progression to ophthalmopathy was predicted by the model with more than 65% sensitivity and nearly 75% specificity, a median of about 6.8 months before onset. Most expanded thyroid clonotypes (frequency above 0.001) were also detected in blood, a finding suggesting that blood repertoires may reflect thyroid immune responses. No statistical method was used to set the sample size in advance, and investigators knew the group allocation.

Moderately to severely active disease, a Clinical Activity Score of at least 3, a NOSPECS grade of at least 4, and a duration under 3 months were present in ophthalmopathy patients. Any patient with an uncontrolled infection, another autoimmune disease, pregnancy or lactation was excluded. Diagnoses relied on clinical symptoms, serum thyroxine and TRAb, thyroid ultrasound and orbital computed tomography. PBMCs were separated from roughly 9.6 ml of fresh peripheral blood using Ficoll-Paque density gradient centrifugation. Total RNA was extracted using Trizol reagent, and RNA quality was assessed on an Agilent 2100 Bioanalyzer. A note on this clonotype: There is no known antigen for this receptor. A junction boundary mismatches the germline segment, possibly from a read error.

The CDR3 spans 14 residues, from the cysteine through the phenylalanine. CDR3 DNA is the only sequence kept; it has 42 bases, read in frame from the first base. The germline V gene (reference sequence) specifies SSHAT as CDR1 and FNYEAQ as CDR2. The TCR beta CDR3 regions were amplified from RNA transcripts. The TCR CDR3 was subjected to a first round of RT-PCR using the HTBI primer set and the Qiagen OneStep RT-PCR kit. Libraries were constructed in a second round of multiplex PCR, after which size selection and purification were carried out. The libraries were sequenced on an Illumina HiSeq2000 using paired-end 100 bp reads. The study's processing was this. SOAPnuke was used to process the raw data, removing reads that contained adapters or uncalled bases, had a mean Phred below 15, or lacked an exact match to the constant primer or identifier. COPE v1.2.5 was used to merge high-quality paired reads, and clonotypes were defined as unique nucleotide sequences. Clonotypes were aligned to IMGT TRBV, TRBD and TRBJ reference segments using MiTCR v1.1. Only V-J combinations with frequency above 0.0001, covering approximately 99% of repertoires, were analysed. The TCS score was defined as the ratio of F50 (clonal expansion) to E x V (chaos), calculated using BLOSUM62-based TCRdist between CDR3 peptides within each V-J. Welch's t-statistics and random forest reduced around 550 V-J features to fewer than 15, which were used in a naive Bayes classifier (R e1071). Using fastp trimming at Q25 and MiXCR clonotype assembly, TCRdb reanalyzed the public sequencing data and kept in-frame beta chains. Under each unique CDR3 protein, matching rows form one entry showing the most common genes and DNA. The authors' filters were not applied to this entry. The sample yields 200,000 to 250,000 distinct CDR3 sequences; around 24% were counted once. Jointly, the top ten make up roughly 40% of the sample.

Recombination linked TRBV7-7 to TRBJ2-2; TRBD1 is perhaps the D gene, given 6 matching bases. Sequenced sample: blood. This receptor was taken from a middle-aged woman with Graves' ophthalmopathy. The CDR3: CASTAGVDTGELFF. Read as DNA, the sequence is TGTGCTAGCACCGCAGGGGTAGACACCGGGGAGCTGTTTTTT.